Shown below are 31 T cell receptor beta chains from a single sample sequenced in a study of T cell responses to AZD1222 COVID-19 vaccine. Clones were read by immunoSEQ multiplex PCR, and TCRdb kept only the in-frame ones, dropping some. The profile covers about 98,000 clones, with about 85% appearing a single time and 5% taken by the ten largest. The sample was peripheral blood, taken on day 0 of AZD1222 vaccination. Receptors originate from an adult in good health.

This clone was detected only once. The V gene is TRBV5-6, the J gene TRBJ2-1; D is unclear. CDR1 SGHDT and CDR2 YYEEEE come from the germline V gene. The CDR3 extends over 14 amino acids. V was pared by 2 bases and J by 0 bases, with 6 bases between. CDR3 DNA sequence: TGTGCCAGCAGCTTTACAAGCTCCTACAATGAGCAGTTCTTC. Protein sequence: CASSFTSSYNEQFF.

This clone was seen only once. The V and J genes are TRBV19 and TRBJ1-1, with D perhaps matching TRBD1 (5 bases). Germline values: CDR1 LNHDA, CDR2 SQIVND (reference sequence). The V and J ends lost 5 bases and 8 bases respectively, with 12 bases between them. This CDR3 is 12 amino acids long. CDR3 protein: CASSATRTEAFF. In DNA, the CDR3 is TGTGCCAGTAGTGCGACCCGGACAGAAGCTTTCTTT. The full variable domain, rest sourced from reference TRBV19 and TRBJ1-1, is DGGITQSPKYLFRKEGQNVTLSCEQNLNHDAMYWYRQDPGQGLRLIYYSQIVNDFQKGDIAEGYSVSREKKESFPLTVTSAQKNPTAFYLCASSATRTEAFFGQGTRLTVV.

The count of this clone is one. This sequence joins TRBV4-3 and TRBJ1-5; weak D call: TRBD1 (5 bases). V shed 0 bases and J shed 4 bases, with 7 bases lying between them. Germline V gene data show CDR1 as LGHNA and CDR2 as YSLEER. This CDR3 spans 14 amino acids. Written as DNA, the CDR3 is TGCGCCAGCAGCCAAGATCGACAGAATCAGCCCCAGCATTTT. Its translation is CASSQDRQNQPQHF.

This clone was detected only once. The chain recombines TRBV30 with TRBJ1-4; possibly TRBD1 for D (6 bases). V was shortened by 6 bases and J by 4 bases, with 15 bases between the two germline ends. The CDR3 is made up of 14 amino acids. Per germline, CDR1 GTSNPN and CDR2 SVGIG (reference sequence). The DNA for the CDR3 is TGTGCCTGCCTCCTGGGACAACTTAATGAAAAACTGTTTTTT. It is translated as CACLLGQLNEKLFF.

This clone was recorded only once. J is TRBJ1-3 and V is TRBV2; no reliable D call. The CDR3 length is 14 residues. Germline V CDR1 and CDR2: SNHLY, FYNNEI. V was pared by 3 bases and J by 0 bases, with 6 bases between. The CDR3 region is CASSEQSSGNTIYF. CDR3 DNA sequence: TGTGCCAGCAGTGAGCAGAGCTCTGGAAACACCATATATTTT. Full variable domain (outside the CDR3, taken from reference TRBV2 and TRBJ1-3): EPEVTQTPSHQVTQMGQEVILRCVPISNHLYFYWYRQILGQKVEFLVSFYNNEISEKSEIFDDQFSVERPDGSNFTLKIRSTKLEDSAMYFCASSEQSSGNTIYFGEGSWLTVV.

J is TRBJ1-5 and V is TRBV28; D is unclear. Looked up from germline, CDR1 is MDHEN and CDR2 is SYDVKM. Trimming cost V 2 bases and J 5 bases, with 10 bases left between them. This CDR3 is built from 14 residues. The CDR3 nucleotides read TGTGCCAGCAGTTTACGGCAGCCTTATCAGCCCCAGCATTTT. It specifies CASSLRQPYQPQHF.

The chain joins TRBV30 to TRBJ1-6; 7 bases line up with TRBD1. Germline CDR1 and CDR2: GTSNPN and SVGIG (reference sequence). After removal of 0 bases from V and 5 bases from J, the junction contained 19 bases not matched to a gene. The CDR3 consists of 20 residues. CDR3 sequence reads: CAWSVPPLRQGGSHNSPLHF. The CDR3 DNA is TGTGCCTGGAGTGTCCCCCCTTTGCGACAGGGAGGGAGTCATAATTCACCCCTCCACTTT. The full variable domain, completed using reference TRBV30 and TRBJ1-6, is SQTIHQWPATLVQPVGSPLSLECTVEGTSNPNLYWYRQAAGRGLQLLFYSVGIGQISSEVPQNLSASRPQDRQFILSSKKLLLSDSGFYLCAWSVPPLRQGGSHNSPLHFGNGTRLTVT.

J is TRBJ1-1 and V is TRBV28; D is unclear. Germline V lookup: CDR1 MDHEN, CDR2 SYDVKM. Trimming took 7 bases from V and 1 from J, leaving 10 bases between them. The CDR3 spans 13 residues. The chain's CDR3 is CASNLLGNTEAFF. The CDR3 region has the DNA TGTGCCAGCAACCTCCTCGGGAACACTGAAGCTTTCTTT. Together with reference TRBV28 and TRBJ1-1, the CDR3 gives the full variable domain: DVKVTQSSRYLVKRTGEKVFLECVQDMDHENMFWYRQDPGLGLRLIYFSYDVKMKEKGDIPEGYSVSREKKERFSLILESASTNQTSMYLCASNLLGNTEAFFGQGTRLTVV.

This chain joins TRBV6-5 and TRBJ2-5, with TRBD2 as a possible D gene (5 bases). The V gene's germline CDR1 is MNHEY and CDR2 SVGAGI. Between the trimmed V and J ends, which lost 2 bases and 4 bases, there was a span of 11 bases. This CDR3 is built from 14 residues. The CDR3 sequence: CASSYGGPPETQYF. In nucleotides, the CDR3 is TGTGCCAGCAGTTACGGAGGCCCGCCAGAGACCCAGTACTTC.

The chain has TRBV27 and TRBJ2-7, with D possibly being TRBD1 (6 bases). CDR1 is MNHEY, CDR2 SMNVEV, per germline (reference sequence). The CDR3 covers 14 residues. Trimming cost V 5 bases and J 9 bases, with 20 bases left between them. The chain's CDR3 is CASSPRPTGLWQYF. CDR3 nucleotides: TGTGCCAGCAGTCCCCGCCCCACAGGGCTCTGGCAGTACTTC.

The rearrangement joins TRBV27 to TRBJ2-1; the D is unclear. Germline lookup yields CDR1 MNHEY and CDR2 SMNVEV (reference sequence). V lost 5 bases and J 12 bases, leaving 11 bases between the germline ends. CDR3 length equals 11 residues. CDR3 amino acids: CASSRGERQFF. CDR3 DNA sequence: TGTGCCAGCAGTAGAGGAGAGAGGCAGTTCTTC.

The V gene is TRBV3-1 (or the pseudogene TRBV3-2), the J gene TRBJ2-7; 9 nucleotides agree with TRBD1. Germline V gene sequence: CDR1 LGHDT, CDR2 YNNKEL (reference sequence). This CDR3 is built from 13 residues. V lost 1 base and J lost 7; bases outside the gene matches: 2. This CDR3 reads CASSQGQGDEQYF. The CDR3 nucleotides are TGTGCCAGCAGCCAAGGACAGGGGGATGAGCAGTACTTC.

The chain employs TRBV2 and TRBJ1-4; 7 bases map to TRBD1. Germline CDR1 SNHLY, CDR2 FYNNEI. The V gene end was trimmed by 8 bases and the J gene end by 0 bases; junction bases not matched to a gene: 12. The CDR3 extends over 17 amino acids. CDR3 protein: CASRRGGGLPTNEKLFF. The CDR3 DNA follows: TGTGCCAGCCGCCGGGGAGGGGGCCTCCCAACTAATGAAAAACTGTTTTTT. The complete variable domain, with remaining parts taken from reference TRBV2 and TRBJ1-4, reads EPEVTQTPSHQVTQMGQEVILRCVPISNHLYFYWYRQILGQKVEFLVSFYNNEISEKSEIFDDQFSVERPDGSNFTLKIRSTKLEDSAMYFCASRRGGGLPTNEKLFFGSGTQLSVL.

The chain combines TRBV5-6 with TRBJ2-3; 10 bases are a match to TRBD2. V shed 2 bases and J 3 bases; nucleotides not matched to a gene: 0. Germline lookup yields CDR1 SGHDT and CDR2 YYEEEE. The length of the CDR3 is 14 residues. CDR3 loop: CASSLAGGTDTQYF. CDR3 DNA sequence: TGTGCCAGCAGCTTAGCGGGAGGGACAGATACGCAGTATTTT.

The rearrangement links TRBV14 to TRBJ2-1, with D possibly TRBD2 on 5 matching bases. Germline V gene data show CDR1 as SGHDN and CDR2 as FVKESK. V lost 0 bases to trimming and J lost 11 bases, with 14 bases between them. The CDR3 contains 14 residues. CDR3 loop: CASSQDFGKPKQFF. CDR3 coding DNA: TGTGCCAGCAGCCAAGATTTCGGGAAACCTAAGCAGTTCTTC.

This rearrangement joins TRBV5-4 to TRBJ1-1; D gene ambiguous. Trimming removed 4 bases from V and 5 bases from J, with 12 bases in between. CDR3 size: 13 residues. Per the germline V gene, CDR1 is SGHNT and CDR2 is YYREEE (reference sequence). CDR3 loop: CASSDGLMTEAFF. For the CDR3, the DNA is TGTGCCAGCAGCGATGGCCTTATGACTGAAGCTTTCTTT.

The chain is built from TRBV7-9 and TRBJ1-5; D call uncertain. The CDR3 length is 12 residues. Trimming removed 4 bases from V and 6 bases from J, with 7 bases in between. Germline V gives CDR1 SEHNR, CDR2 FQNEAQ (reference sequence). The CDR3 DNA reads as TGTGCCAGCAGCTCCCTCGGTCAGCCCCAGCATTTT. As protein: CASSSLGQPQHF.

This clone was picked up one time. The chain recombines TRBV7-2 with TRBJ2-3; no firm D call. Germline assignment: CDR1 SGHTA and CDR2 FQGNSA. Deletions cut 7 bases from V and 5 bases from J, with 10 bases between. This CDR3 comprises 12 residues. The CDR3 DNA follows: TGTGCCAGCAAGAGACTCGGAGATACGCAGTATTTT. This translates into CASKRLGDTQYF.

The chain employs TRBV4-3 and TRBJ1-1; D call uncertain. V shed 1 base and J shed 10 bases, with 16 bases lying between them. The CDR3 covers 14 residues. Germline values: CDR1 LGHNA, CDR2 YSLEER. CDR3 in DNA: TGCGCCAGCAGCCAAGCCTCTAAGACCTACCGAGCTTTCTTT. This gives the protein CASSQASKTYRAFF.

This rearrangement joins TRBV2 to TRBJ1-4; D is unclear. The CDR3 consists of 14 residues. Trimming pared 5 bases from V and 4 bases from J, leaving 11 bases between. The germline CDR1 and CDR2 sequences are SNHLY and FYNNEI. CDR3 protein: CASSTVGGNEKLFF. The DNA for the CDR3 is TGTGCCAGCAGTACCGTGGGAGGTAATGAAAAACTGTTTTTT.

This clone was detected once. V and J are TRBV28 and TRBJ1-3; TRBD1 aligns across 11 bases. This CDR3 spans 16 amino acids. V lost 0 bases and J lost 4; bases outside the gene matches: 2. CDR1 MDHEN and CDR2 SYDVKM come from the germline V gene. DNA of the CDR3: TGTGCCAGCAGTTTATGGGGACAGGGGGTAGGAAACACCATATATTTT. The encoded protein is CASSLWGQGVGNTIYF.

The chain links TRBV28 to TRBJ1-2, with D unresolved. V was trimmed by 4 bases and J by 4 bases, leaving 10 bases between them. The CDR3 totals 13 residues. CDR1 is MDHEN and CDR2 is SYDVKM in the germline V gene. The CDR3 DNA reads TGTGCCAGCAGTTCTCCGGGTGGCTATGGCTACACCTTC. Amino acids: CASSSPGGYGYTF.

CDR3 coding DNA: TGTGCCAGCAGCCCCGTACAGGGGGGGGCTAATGAAAAACTGTTTTTT. Amino acid sequence: CASSPVQGGANEKLFF. The rearrangement links TRBV5-5 to TRBJ1-4; TRBD1 agrees at 8 bases. Trimming cost V 4 bases and J 3 bases; bases outside gene matches: 8. In germline, CDR1 is SGHKS, CDR2 YYEKEE (reference sequence). The CDR3 sequence is 16 residues long.

The rearrangement joins TRBV27 to TRBJ1-2; D remains ambiguous. The CDR3 spans 13 residues. Germline assignment: CDR1 MNHEY and CDR2 SMNVEV (reference sequence). The germline V and J ends were trimmed by 7 bases and 6 bases, with 15 bases remaining between them. CDR3 amino acids: CASTANREHGYTF. The CDR3 bases are TGTGCCAGCACCGCGAATAGGGAACATGGCTACACCTTC.

V is TRBV12-3 or TRBV12-4 and J is TRBJ1-2; D is ambiguous. V shed 4 bases and J shed 4 bases, with 10 bases lying between them. The CDR3 sequence is 13 residues long. CDR3 nucleotide sequence: TGTGCCAGCAGTTATAAATTGGGCTATGGCTACACCTTC. The encoded protein is CASSYKLGYGYTF.

As DNA, the CDR3 is TGTGCCAGATCCCAGGGGATCCAAGAGACCCAGTACTTC. It is translated as CARSQGIQETQYF. The rearrangement joins TRBV6-5 to TRBJ2-5; D is possibly TRBD1 (6 bases). The V end lost 9 bases, the J end lost 1 base, and 12 bases lay between the germline ends. The CDR3 covers 13 residues. The V gene's germline CDR1 is MNHEY and CDR2 SVGAGI.

The chain joins TRBV11-2 to TRBJ2-7, with 8 bases lining up with TRBD1. J lost 7 bases, V lost 5 bases, and 7 bases had no gene match. Germline V gene sequence: CDR1 SGHAT, CDR2 FQNNGV. The CDR3 sequence is 13 residues long. Here the CDR3 DNA reads TGTGCCAGCAGCAAGGACAGGGTGGGAGAGCAGTACTTC. It codes for CASSKDRVGEQYF.

This sequence joins TRBV6-4 and TRBJ2-4; 9 nucleotides match TRBD1. With V trimmed by 4 bases and J by 8 bases, 6 bases remained unmatched. The CDR3 runs 14 residues. Germline CDR1 and CDR2: MRHNA and SNTAGT. The CDR3 bases are TGTGCCAGCAGTGCCACAGGGGGCTCGGACATTCAGTACTTC. This codes for CASSATGGSDIQYF.

This clone was recorded a few times. This sequence joins TRBV4-2 and TRBJ2-2; D is undetermined. V lost 4 bases and J lost 3, with 12 bases in between. CDR3 length equals 15 residues. Germline lookup yields CDR1 LGHNA and CDR2 YNFKEQ. The CDR3 DNA reads TGTGCCAGCAGCCGAAGTTCCAGAGACACCGGGGAGCTGTTTTTT. It is translated as CASSRSSRDTGELFF.

V gene TRBV29-1 combines with J gene TRBJ2-5; 9 bases line up with TRBD1. CDR1 and CDR2 (germline): SQVTM, ANQGSEA. The trim removed 7 bases at V and 6 bases at J, leaving 6 bases unmatched. The CDR3 length is 12 residues. CDR3 DNA: TGCAGCGGGATGACAGGGGGGAAGACCCAGTACTTC. It encodes CSGMTGGKTQYF. Full variable domain (rest looked up from reference TRBV29-1 and TRBJ2-5): SAVISQKPSRDICQRGTSLTIQCQVDSQVTMMFWYRQQPGQSLTLIATANQGSEATYESGFVIDKFPISRPNLTFSTLTVSNMSPEDSSIYLCSGMTGGKTQYFGPGTRLLVL.

The chain is built from TRBV11-3 and TRBJ2-2, with a weak D call TRBD2 (5 bases). V gave up 3 bases and J gave up 4 bases, with 12 bases separating them. This CDR3 spans 15 amino acids. Per the germline V gene, CDR1 is SGHNT and CDR2 is YENEEA. In DNA form, the CDR3 reads TGTGCCAGCAGCTTTTCCCTGGCGGGCACCGGGGAGCTGTTTTTT. Amino acid sequence: CASSFSLAGTGELFF.